Below, 8 T cell receptor beta chains from the same sample are listed, as sequenced in a study of T cell repertoires in cytomegalovirus infection. MiXCR, applied by TCRdb to the reads, yields one record per CDR3 protein. The sample has hundreds of thousands of distinct CDR3 sequences; roughly 17% are singletons. Sequencing input: PBMCs. The origin of the receptors is a human donor in good health (CMV status not recorded). Some clones in this sample may be carry-over from other donors' samples.

CDR3 DNA: TGTGCCAGCAGTGCCCGACTAGATCTAACTTACAATGAGCAGTTCTTC. Translating it yields CASSARLDLTYNEQFF. This chain links TRBV6-4 with TRBJ2-1; possible D gene TRBD2, 6 bases. There are 16 residues in the CDR3. V was trimmed by 4 bases and J by 4 bases, leaving 17 bases between them. Germline V gene lookup returns CDR1 MRHNA and CDR2 SNTAGT.

This clonotype was recorded at least ten times. V and J are TRBV7-2 and TRBJ2-7; D unclear. Between the trimmed V and J ends, which lost 7 bases and 1 base, there was a span of 11 bases. The V gene's germline CDR1 is SGHTA and CDR2 FQGNSA. CDR3 length equals 13 residues. DNA for the CDR3: TGTGCCAGCACCCCTATGGGGTCCTACGAGCAGTACTTC. This sequence encodes CASTPMGSYEQYF.

Comments on this clonotype: Since a much larger clone is just one base distant, this may be a read error. V is TRBV7-2 and J is TRBJ2-7; no definite D call. The CDR3 consists of 15 residues. The germline V gene encodes CDR1 SGHTA and CDR2 FQGNSA. Trimming shortened V by 4 bases and J by 1 base, and 14 bases separated the two germline ends. CDR3 residues: CASSCTFGFSYEQYF. CDR3 DNA sequence: TGTGCCAGCAGCTGCACCTTTGGTTTTTCCTACGAGCAGTACTTC.

This clonotype showed up just a few times. This chain links TRBV11-2 with TRBJ1-1; TRBD1 agrees at 8 bases. V shed 0 bases, J shed 7 bases, and the junction held 4 bases outside the gene matches. Per germline, CDR1 SGHAT and CDR2 FQNNGV. The CDR3 extends over 14 amino acids. The CDR3 is CASSLDGTGGEAFF. The CDR3 region has the DNA TGTGCCAGCAGCTTAGACGGGACAGGAGGTGAAGCTTTCTTT.

This clonotype was seen repeatedly, ten times or more. This chain connects TRBV7-2 to TRBJ2-7; 8 bases line up with TRBD2. With V trimmed by 5 bases and J by 0 bases, 6 bases remained unmatched. The CDR3 consists of 15 residues. Germline V gene data show CDR1 as SGHTA and CDR2 as FQGNSA. In nucleotides, the CDR3 is TGTGCCAGCAGCCGTAGCGGGGATAGCTCCTACGAGCAGTACTTC. Protein product: CASSRSGDSSYEQYF.

The chain uses TRBV3-1 and TRBJ1-1; no firm D call. CDR3 length: 14 residues. CDR1 is LGHDT, CDR2 YNNKEL, per germline (reference sequence). Trimming stripped 2 bases from V and 4 bases from J, with 11 bases between. The CDR3 here is CASSQFSGSTEAFF. Here the CDR3 DNA reads TGTGCCAGCAGCCAATTCTCGGGAAGCACTGAAGCTTTCTTT. Drawing the rest from reference TRBV3-1 and TRBJ1-1, the complete variable domain is DTAVSQTPKYLVTQMGNDKSIKCEQNLGHDTMYWYKQDSKKFLKIMFSYNNKELIINETVPNRFSPKSPDKAHLNLHINSLELGDSAVYFCASSQFSGSTEAFFGQGTRLTVV.

V usage is TRBV20-1 and J usage is TRBJ2-1, with D tentatively TRBD1 (5 bases). The germline gives CDR1 DFQATT, CDR2 SNEGSKA (reference sequence). The CDR3 extends over 13 amino acids. Deletions cut 6 bases from V and 6 bases from J, with 15 bases between. CDR3 protein: CSAESLQGNEQFF. The CDR3 DNA sequence: TGCAGTGCCGAATCCCTGCAGGGCAATGAGCAGTTCTTC.

This chain uses TRBV20-1 with TRBJ2-1; D uncertain. Per the germline V gene, CDR1 is DFQATT and CDR2 is SNEGSKA (reference sequence). The V gene lost 0 bases and the J gene lost 8 bases, with 11 bases spanning the gap. CDR3 length: 13 residues. CDR3 region: CSARDRPKDEQFF. Written as DNA, the CDR3 is TGCAGTGCTAGAGATCGGCCTAAGGATGAGCAGTTCTTC.